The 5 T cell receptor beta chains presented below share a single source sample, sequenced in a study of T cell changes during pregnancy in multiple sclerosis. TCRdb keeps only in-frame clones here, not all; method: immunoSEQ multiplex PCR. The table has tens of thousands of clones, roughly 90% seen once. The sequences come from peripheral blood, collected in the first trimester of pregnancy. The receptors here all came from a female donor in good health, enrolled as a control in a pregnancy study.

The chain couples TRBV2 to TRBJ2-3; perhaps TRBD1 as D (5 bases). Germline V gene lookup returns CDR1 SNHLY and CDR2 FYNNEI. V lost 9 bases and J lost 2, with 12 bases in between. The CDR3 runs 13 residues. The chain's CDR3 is CASRQSFTDTQYF. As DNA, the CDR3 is TGTGCCAGTCGACAGAGCTTCACAGATACGCAGTATTTT. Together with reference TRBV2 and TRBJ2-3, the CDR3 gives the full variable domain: EPEVTQTPSHQVTQMGQEVILRCVPISNHLYFYWYRQILGQKVEFLVSFYNNEISEKSEIFDDQFSVERPDGSNFTLKIRSTKLEDSAMYFCASRQSFTDTQYFGPGTRLTVL.

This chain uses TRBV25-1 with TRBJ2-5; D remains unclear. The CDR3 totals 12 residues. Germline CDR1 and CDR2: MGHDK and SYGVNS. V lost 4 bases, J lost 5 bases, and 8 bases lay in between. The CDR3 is CASSGPLETQYF. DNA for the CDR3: TGTGCCAGCAGTGGTCCTTTGGAGACCCAGTACTTC.

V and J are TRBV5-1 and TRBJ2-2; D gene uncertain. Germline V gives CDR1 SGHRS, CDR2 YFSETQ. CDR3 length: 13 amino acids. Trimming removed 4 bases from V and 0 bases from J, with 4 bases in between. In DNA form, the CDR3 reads TGCGCCAGCAGCCCCTCGAACACCGGGGAGCTGTTTTTT. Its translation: CASSPSNTGELFF.

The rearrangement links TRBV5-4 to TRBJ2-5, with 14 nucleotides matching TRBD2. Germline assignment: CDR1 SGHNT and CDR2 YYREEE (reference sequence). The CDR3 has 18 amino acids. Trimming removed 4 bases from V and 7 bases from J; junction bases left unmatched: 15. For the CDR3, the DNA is TGTGCCAGCAGCATTGGACTAGCGGGGGGCCCAATCCGCGGGACCCAGTACTTC. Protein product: CASSIGLAGGPIRGTQYF.

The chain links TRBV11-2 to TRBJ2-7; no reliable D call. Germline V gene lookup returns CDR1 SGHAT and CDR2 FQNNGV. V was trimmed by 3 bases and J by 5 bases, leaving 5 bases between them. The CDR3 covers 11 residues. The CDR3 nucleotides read TGTGCCAGCAGCTTTTCCAACGAGCAGTACTTC. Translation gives CASSFSNEQYF. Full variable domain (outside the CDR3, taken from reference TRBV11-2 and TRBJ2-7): EAGVAQSPRYKIIEKRQSVAFWCNPISGHATLYWYQQILGQGPKLLIQFQNNGVVDDSQLPKDRFSAERLKGVDSTLKIQPAKLEDSAVYLCASSFSNEQYFGPGTRLTVT.